A single sample gave rise to the 27 T cell receptor beta chains below, sequenced in a study of beta chain features in type 1 diabetes. Whole-study findings and limits: The study found moderately but significantly shorter TCRB CDR3s in all four CD4+ subsets of Type 1 diabetes patients.

Their antigen targets remain unknown. The whole isolated RNA underwent reverse transcription, so sequencing captured expressed TCRB transcripts. Sequencing was performed with immunoSEQ multiplex PCR; in TCRdb, only in-frame clones are kept and a portion is missing. The sample records nearly 700,000 clones, roughly 12% being singletons. The material sequenced was naive CD4+ T cells from blood. The receptors stem from a man between 18 and 29 years old with type 1 diabetes.

This clone came up a few times. J is TRBJ1-6 and V is TRBV6-5; D is perhaps TRBD1 (5 bases). Trimming stripped 2 bases from V and 7 bases from J, with 12 bases between. The CDR3 is made up of 15 amino acids. Germline CDR1 is MNHEY and CDR2 is SVGAGI. CDR3 sequence reads: CASSYMTDTNSPLHF. The CDR3 coding sequence is TGTGCCAGCAGTTACATGACAGATACCAATTCACCCCTCCACTTT.

The chain combines TRBV7-2 with TRBJ1-1, with 12 positions matching TRBD1. Germline CDR1 and CDR2: SGHTA and FQGNSA. This CDR3 comprises 15 residues. J was trimmed by 10 bases and V by 1 base; bases with no gene match: 7. CDR3 sequence (DNA): TGTGCCAGCAGCTTAGATGGGACAGGGGGCCGGGGAGCTTTCTTT. It specifies CASSLDGTGGRGAFF. The complete variable domain, with remaining parts taken from reference TRBV7-2 and TRBJ1-1, reads GAGVSQSPSNKVTEKGKDVELRCDPISGHTALYWYRQSLGQGLEFLIYFQGNSAPDKSGLPSDRFSAERTGGSVSTLTIQRTQQEDSAVYLCASSLDGTGGRGAFFGQGTRLTVV.

Only a few counts were recorded for this clone. The chain has TRBV30 and TRBJ1-3; unclear D gene. Germline V lookup: CDR1 GTSNPN, CDR2 SVGIG (reference sequence). This CDR3 region has 15 residues. The V end lost 0 bases, the J end lost 2 bases, and 11 bases lay between the germline ends. CDR3 bases: TGTGCCTGGAGTGTACTAGCGGGTACTGGAAACACCATATATTTT. It codes for CAWSVLAGTGNTIYF.

The DNA for the CDR3 is TGCAGTGCTAGGCCCGAGCACTACACCTTC. Protein: CSARPEHYTF. This chain uses TRBV20-1 with TRBJ1-2, with D hard to call. This CDR3 spans 10 amino acids. The germline V gene encodes CDR1 DFQATT and CDR2 SNEGSKA (reference sequence). V dropped 3 bases and J dropped 10 bases, with 9 bases sitting between them.

The chain uses TRBV30 and TRBJ1-2; 9 nucleotides match TRBD1. Germline assignment: CDR1 GTSNPN and CDR2 SVGIG (reference sequence). The CDR3 totals 16 residues. V lost 3 bases and J lost 4; bases outside the gene matches: 12. CDR3 nucleotides: TGTGCCTGGAGATCTGGGACAGGGTTAAGGGGCTATGGCTACACCTTC. Protein product: CAWRSGTGLRGYGYTF.

In the case of this clone: This sample includes further DNA sequences coding for the same CDR3. The CDR3 loop reads CASSLGTVYNEQFF. The CDR3, as DNA: TGCGCCAGCAGCTTGGGGACGGTTTACAATGAGCAGTTCTTC. The chain carries TRBV5-1 and TRBJ2-1; no firm D call. This CDR3 is built from 14 residues. Germline CDR1 is SGHRS and CDR2 is YFSETQ. V dropped 0 bases and J dropped 4 bases, with 8 bases sitting between them.

This clone was picked up a small number of times. V gene TRBV29-1 combines with J gene TRBJ2-1; tentatively, D is TRBD2 (7 bases). Germline CDR1 is SQVTM and CDR2 is ANQGSEA. The CDR3 consists of 13 residues. Trimming cost V 5 bases and J 3 bases, with 11 bases left between them. The CDR3 DNA follows: TGCAGCGTTAGGGGGGGCGGCTACAATGAGCAGTTCTTC. It translates to CSVRGGGYNEQFF.

The chain's CDR3 is CASSSRDRDYNEQFF. CDR3 DNA: TGTGCCAGCTCAAGCCGGGACAGGGACTACAATGAGCAGTTCTTC. The chain is built from TRBV18 and TRBJ2-1; 9 nucleotides line up with TRBD1. The V gene's germline CDR1 is KGHSH and CDR2 LQKENI. The CDR3 sequence is 15 residues long. The V segment lost 5 bases and the J segment 3 bases; nucleotides outside the gene matches: 5.

This chain links TRBV6-1 with TRBJ1-4; D is undetermined. Germline V lookup: CDR1 MNHNS, CDR2 SASEGT. Trimming took 4 bases from V and 8 from J, leaving 5 bases between them. This CDR3 has 11 residues. The CDR3 here is CASSVEEKLFF. The CDR3 nucleotides are TGTGCCAGCAGTGTGGAAGAAAAACTGTTTTTT.

The J gene is TRBJ2-1, the V gene TRBV11-1; 7 nucleotides agree with TRBD2. V gave up 7 bases and J gave up 5 bases; unmatched junction bases: 11. Germline assignment: CDR1 SGHAT and CDR2 FQDESV (reference sequence). The CDR3 is 15 residues long. The DNA of the CDR3 is TGTGCCAGCACCTCGCAGGCGGGGGTAAACAATGAGCAGTTCTTC. It translates to CASTSQAGVNNEQFF.

DNA for the CDR3: TGTGCCAGCATCCAGGGTGGTGAGACCCAGTACTTC. This encodes CASIQGGETQYF. This chain links TRBV6-5 with TRBJ2-5; tentative D call: TRBD1 (5 bases). CDR3 length: 12 residues. CDR1 is MNHEY, CDR2 SVGAGI, per germline. With 7 bases removed from V and 5 bases from J, the gap between germline ends came to 11 bases.

This chain links TRBV10-1 with TRBJ1-1; unclear D gene. Trimming removed 4 bases from V and 4 bases from J, with 7 bases in between. The CDR3 runs 12 residues. Germline V gene lookup returns CDR1 WNHNN and CDR2 SYGVQD (reference sequence). The CDR3 coding sequence is TGCGCCAGCAGTGGTGGACGCACTGAAGCTTTCTTT. Its translation is CASSGGRTEAFF.

In its sample, this clone was seen a few times. Distinct nucleotide sequences in the sample also encode this CDR3. CDR3 sequence reads: CAISEDRDSYEQYF. In DNA form, the CDR3 reads TGTGCCATCAGTGAGGACAGGGACTCCTACGAGCAGTACTTC. The gene calls are TRBV10-3 and TRBJ2-7, with 7 nucleotides matching TRBD1. V lost 2 bases, J lost 0 bases, and 1 base stayed unmatched. CDR1 is ENHRY, CDR2 SYGVKD, per germline. There are 14 residues in the CDR3.

This clone has a handful of counts. J is TRBJ2-3 and V is TRBV4-1; a weak D match, TRBD2 (7 bases). Germline CDR1 MGHRA, CDR2 YSYEKL. The CDR3 spans 15 residues. The V gene lost 3 bases and the J gene lost 1 base, with 11 bases spanning the gap. This chain's CDR3 is CASSHGGGRTDTQYF. CDR3 DNA: TGCGCCAGCAGCCATGGCGGGGGCCGCACAGATACGCAGTATTTT.

This clone was seen only a few times. The chain couples TRBV7-8 to TRBJ2-7; no definite D call. In germline, CDR1 is SGHVS, CDR2 FQNEAQ. This CDR3 has 14 residues. The V end lost 5 bases, the J end lost 1 base, and 12 bases lay between the germline ends. CDR3 amino acids: CASSGMGWSYEQYF. The CDR3 DNA follows: TGTGCCAGCAGCGGGATGGGTTGGTCCTACGAGCAGTACTTC.

V is TRBV28 and J is TRBJ2-7; the match to TRBD1 covers 9 bases. V lost 6 bases to trimming and J lost 6 bases; unmatched junction nucleotides: 12. The CDR3 is made up of 15 amino acids. Germline assignment: CDR1 MDHEN and CDR2 SYDVKM. Here the CDR3 DNA reads TGTGCCAGCAGGACCCTCGGGACAGGGTGGGGCGAGCAGTACTTC. This codes for CASRTLGTGWGEQYF.

The chain links TRBV27 to TRBJ1-6; 11 positions agree with TRBD1. CDR3 length: 15 amino acids. Trimming took 6 bases from V and 8 from J; bases not matched to a gene: 6. Germline CDR1 reads MNHEY; CDR2 reads SMNVEV (reference sequence). The CDR3 DNA reads TGTGCCAGCAGCTCAGGACAGGGGGCTTATTCACCCCTCCACTTT. Its translation: CASSSGQGAYSPLHF.

This clone was seen only a few times. V is TRBV4-1 and J is TRBJ2-7; 8 nucleotides line up with TRBD1. Per the germline V gene, CDR1 is MGHRA and CDR2 is YSYEKL. There are 17 residues in the CDR3. The V segment lost 1 base and the J segment 2 bases; nucleotides outside the gene matches: 10. The CDR3 sequence is CASSQAWSGQDAYEQYF. CDR3 DNA sequence: TGCGCCAGCAGCCAAGCCTGGTCGGGACAGGATGCCTACGAGCAGTACTTC.

This clone was counted a few times. V is TRBV20-1 and J is TRBJ1-5; D gene uncertain. CDR1 DFQATT and CDR2 SNEGSKA come from the germline V gene (reference sequence). V was trimmed by 5 bases and J by 7 bases, leaving 9 bases between them. The length of the CDR3 is 11 residues. The DNA for the CDR3 is TGCAGTGCTGGGGAGCTACAGCCCCAGCATTTT. As protein: CSAGELQPQHF.

This clone was seen more than once but under ten times. The rearrangement uses TRBV28 and TRBJ1-4; no reliable D call. This CDR3 is 14 amino acids long. The germline V gene has CDR1 MDHEN and CDR2 SYDVKM. Trimming took 5 bases from V and 6 from J, leaving 13 bases between them. CDR3 coding DNA: TGTGCCAGCAGTGAAGCTCCTCGGGATGAAAAACTGTTTTTT. Amino acid sequence: CASSEAPRDEKLFF.

The chain recombines TRBV10-2 with TRBJ1-1, with a tentative D call TRBD1 (5 bases). Trimming stripped 10 bases from V and 2 bases from J, with 11 bases between. The CDR3 length is 12 residues. Looked up from germline, CDR1 is WSHSY and CDR2 is SAAADI. The CDR3 coding sequence is TGCGCCACCAAGCAGGGTAACACTGAAGCTTTCTTT. It translates to CATKQGNTEAFF.

A note on this clone: The DNA is omitted, as the CDR3 cannot be located on it reliably, and the CDR3 follows TCRdb's listing. The J gene is TRBJ1-2, the V gene TRBV7-2. The CDR3 extends over 15 residues, inclusive of both ends. CDR1 and CDR2 (germline): SGHTA, FQGNSA. CDR3 sequence reads: CASSPLRFGNYGYTF.

The CDR3 coding sequence is TGTGCCAGCTCACCCCGCCGGGGCGCGAACACCGGGGAGCTGTTTTTT. Amino acids: CASSPRRGANTGELFF. The J gene is TRBJ2-2, the V gene TRBV18; TRBD1 or TRBD2 may be the D gene (5 bases each). Trimming cost V 3 bases and J 0 bases, with 11 bases left between them. CDR3 length equals 16 residues. CDR1 is KGHSH, CDR2 LQKENI, per germline.

This clone was found a few times. The sample contains more than one DNA sequence encoding this CDR3. This rearrangement joins TRBV14 to TRBJ2-3; 12 bases are shared with TRBD2. V shed 4 bases, J shed 5 bases, and the junction held 1 base outside the gene matches. The germline V gene encodes CDR1 SGHDN and CDR2 FVKESK. The CDR3 covers 14 residues. In DNA, the CDR3 is TGTGCCAGCAGCCCGGGACTAGCGGGAGATACGCAGTATTTT. It encodes CASSPGLAGDTQYF.

The table lists this clone with a few counts. The chain combines TRBV6-5 with TRBJ2-5; D gene ambiguous. Germline values: CDR1 MNHEY, CDR2 SVGAGI. CDR3 size: 10 residues. V dropped 2 bases and J dropped 7 bases, with 2 bases sitting between them. CDR3 DNA: TGTGCCAGCAGTTACGGGACCCAGTACTTC. As protein: CASSYGTQYF.

V is TRBV6-1 and J is TRBJ2-3; 12 positions agree with TRBD2. Germline CDR1 is MNHNS and CDR2 is SASEGT. V was clipped by 4 bases and J by 4 bases; unmatched bases: 3. The length of the CDR3 is 15 residues. Here the CDR3 DNA reads TGTGCCAGCAGTGCTAGCGGGGGGGCCGCAGATACGCAGTATTTT. Its translation: CASSASGGAADTQYF.

This chain uses TRBV7-9 with TRBJ1-4; D not certain. Germline V CDR1 and CDR2: SEHNR, FQNEAQ (reference sequence). The V end was cut by 2 bases, the J end by 7 bases, with 14 bases between. The CDR3 runs to 15 residues. The CDR3 region is CASSLSMGSPEKLFF. DNA for the CDR3: TGTGCCAGCAGCTTAAGTATGGGATCGCCTGAAAAACTGTTTTTT.